Below, one TCR beta chain is given with its context. V gave up 8 bases and J gave up 6 bases, with 20 bases separating them. The length of the CDR3 is 14 residues. Per the germline V gene, CDR1 is LNHDA and CDR2 is SQIVND (reference sequence). The sample is drawn from a study of shared clonotypes between healthy human individuals. Assay: immunoSEQ multiplex PCR; the TCRdb copy retains only in-frame clones and omits some. Among about a million clones listed, around 77% were seen once. The receptor comes from a man aged 18 to 35 in good health. Some clones in this sample may be carry-over from other donors' samples. The chain uses TRBV19 and TRBJ2-7; D may be TRBD1 (6 bases). The sample was memory CD4+ T cells from PBMCs. As for subset: CD45RA-negative fraction. The CDR3 sequence: CASGGLGFASEQYF. The CDR3 nucleotides read TGTGCCAGTGGGGGCCTGGGGTTTGCCTCCGAGCAGTACTTC.